Shown below are 8 T cell receptor beta chains from a single sample sequenced in a study of shared clonotypes between healthy human individuals. The data were produced by immunoSEQ multiplex PCR, yet TCRdb's version contains in-frame clones alone and is incomplete. The profile shows 1 million to 1.2 million clones, roughly 80% of them singletons. Sequenced sample: memory CD4+ T cells from PBMCs. Subset of the sample: CD45RA-negative fraction. These receptors were obtained from a man in his late teens or twenties in good health. Some clones in this sample may be carry-over from other donors' samples.

This clone has a single count. One junction end disagrees with the germline gene, perhaps due to a read error. Other DNA sequences in the sample encode the same CDR3. The rearrangement joins TRBV28 to TRBJ1-4; D possibly corresponds to TRBD1 (6 bases). In germline, CDR1 is MDHEN, CDR2 SYDVKM. This CDR3 comprises 12 residues. The DNA of the CDR3 is TGTGCCAGCAAGGGGGAAAATGAAAAACTATTTTTT. Translation: CASKGENEKLFF. Using reference TRBV28 and TRBJ1-4 for the parts outside the CDR3, the full variable domain is DVKVTQSSRYLVKRTGEKVFLECVQDMDHENMFWYRQDPGLGLRLIYFSYDVKMKEKGDIPEGYSVSREKKERFSLILESASTNQTSMYLCASKGENEKLFFGSGTQLSVL.

This chain joins TRBV28 and TRBJ2-6; D is undetermined. The CDR3 covers 14 residues. The V gene's germline CDR1 is MDHEN and CDR2 SYDVKM. Trimming pared 6 bases from V and 3 bases from J, leaving 9 bases between. The CDR3, as DNA: TGTGCCAGCAGATATTCCGGTGGGGCCAACGTCCTGACTTTC. Residues: CASRYSGGANVLTF.

This clone was detected a few times. The chain links TRBV10-1 to TRBJ2-7; 12 nucleotides match TRBD2. With V trimmed by 2 bases and J by 2 bases, 1 base remained unmatched. CDR1 is WNHNN, CDR2 SYGVQD, per germline (reference sequence). There are 15 residues in the CDR3. The CDR3 DNA is TGCGCCAGCAGTGAGACTAGCGGGGGGACCTACGAGCAGTACTTC. Amino acids: CASSETSGGTYEQYF.

The CDR3 region is CASTRNWDNNEKLFF. CDR3 bases: TGTGCCAGCACCCGGAACTGGGACAACAATGAAAAACTGTTTTTT. The rearrangement joins TRBV27 to TRBJ1-4, with D possibly matching TRBD1 (6 bases). This CDR3 spans 15 amino acids. V gave up 7 bases and J gave up 5 bases, with 17 bases separating them. Germline CDR1 is MNHEY and CDR2 is SMNVEV (reference sequence). Drawing the rest from reference TRBV27 and TRBJ1-4, the complete variable domain is EAQVTQNPRYLITVTGKKLTVTCSQNMNHEYMSWYRQDPGLGLRQIYYSMNVEVTDKGDVPEGYKVSRKEKRNFPLILESPSPNQTSLYFCASTRNWDNNEKLFFGSGTQLSVL.

The J gene is TRBJ2-3, the V gene TRBV4-2, with TRBD2 matching 15 bases. The CDR3 totals 18 residues. Looked up from germline, CDR1 is LGHNA and CDR2 is YNFKEQ. V was pared by 4 bases and J by 1 base, with 6 bases of the junction left unmatched. CDR3 coding DNA: TGTGCCAGCAGCCCCGGACTAGCGGGAGGGGAAGGCACAGATACGCAGTATTTT. This encodes CASSPGLAGGEGTDTQYF.

This clone was counted once. This chain joins TRBV9 and TRBJ1-1; 8 nucleotides line up with TRBD1. V shed 3 bases, J shed 8 bases, and the junction held 12 bases outside the gene matches. Germline V lookup: CDR1 SGDLS, CDR2 YYNGEE. The CDR3 is made up of 15 amino acids. CDR3 DNA sequence: TGTGCCAGCAGCGGGACAGGGATGGGTGGGGCGGAAGCTTTCTTT. Translated, it gives CASSGTGMGGAEAFF.

As concerns this clone: This may stem from a read error, because a much larger clone lies one nucleotide away. Other DNA sequences of this sample code for an identical CDR3. The chain has TRBV2 and TRBJ1-5; D gene unclear. V was pared by 6 bases and J by 2 bases, with 5 bases between. Germline lookup yields CDR1 SNHLY and CDR2 FYNNEI. This CDR3 is 12 amino acids long. In DNA form, the CDR3 reads TGTGCCAGCAGGAGGGGCAATCAGCCCCAGCATTTT. Translated, it gives CASRRGNQPQHF.

The rearrangement uses TRBV6-1 and TRBJ1-4, with 7 bases lining up with TRBD1. The length of the CDR3 is 14 residues. Germline assignment: CDR1 MNHNS and CDR2 SASEGT. J lost 4 bases, V lost 5 bases, and 4 bases had no gene match. As DNA, the CDR3 is TGTGCCAGCAGTACTGGGACAGTTAATGAAAAACTGTTTTTT. Its translation is CASSTGTVNEKLFF.